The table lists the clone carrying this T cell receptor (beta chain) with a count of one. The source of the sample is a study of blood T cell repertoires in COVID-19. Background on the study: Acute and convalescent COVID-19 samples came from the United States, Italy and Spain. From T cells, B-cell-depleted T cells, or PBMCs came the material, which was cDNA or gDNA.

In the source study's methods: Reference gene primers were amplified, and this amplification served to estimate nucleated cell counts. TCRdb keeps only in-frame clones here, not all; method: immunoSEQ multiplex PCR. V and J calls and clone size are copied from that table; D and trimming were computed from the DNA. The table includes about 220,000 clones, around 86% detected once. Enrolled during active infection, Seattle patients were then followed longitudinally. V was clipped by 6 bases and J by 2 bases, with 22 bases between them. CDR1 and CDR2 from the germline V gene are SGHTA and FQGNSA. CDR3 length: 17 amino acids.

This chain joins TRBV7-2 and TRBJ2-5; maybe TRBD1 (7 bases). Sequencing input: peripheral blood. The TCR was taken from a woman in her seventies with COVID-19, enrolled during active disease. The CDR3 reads CASSRRWGQGGQETQYF. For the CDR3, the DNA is TGTGCCAGCAGTCGCCGTTGGGGGCAGGGGGGTCAAGAGACCCAGTACTTC.